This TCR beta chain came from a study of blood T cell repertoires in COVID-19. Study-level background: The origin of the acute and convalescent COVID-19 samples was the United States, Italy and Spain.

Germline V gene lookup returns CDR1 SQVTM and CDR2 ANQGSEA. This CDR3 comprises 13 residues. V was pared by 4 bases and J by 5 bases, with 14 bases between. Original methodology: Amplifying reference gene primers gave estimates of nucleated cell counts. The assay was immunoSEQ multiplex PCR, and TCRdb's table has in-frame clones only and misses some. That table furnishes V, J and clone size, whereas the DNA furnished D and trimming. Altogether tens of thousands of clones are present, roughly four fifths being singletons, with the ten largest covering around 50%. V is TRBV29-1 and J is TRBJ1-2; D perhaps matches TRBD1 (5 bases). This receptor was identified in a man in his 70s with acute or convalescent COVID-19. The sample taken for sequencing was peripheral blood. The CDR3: CSVVPTGIYGYTF. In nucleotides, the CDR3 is TGCAGCGTTGTACCTACAGGAATATATGGCTACACCTTC.